This entry describes one TCR beta chain. Its antigen remains unknown. This record belongs to a study of identical twins. Study-level points and caveats: Partly confounded zero-insertion analyses could result from invariant MAIT and iNKT cells. Abundant beta clonotypes from cord blood had fewer insertions, unlike memory repertoires, which showed none.

Through template switching, a universal primer site was introduced, and the cDNA contained unique molecular identifiers. One entry per CDR3 protein results from TCRdb running MiXCR on the 5' RACE reads. This table holds 690,000 or so distinct CDR3 sequences, 8% to 9% found once. Trimming stripped 1 base from V and 6 bases from J, with 11 bases between. This CDR3 contains 14 residues. Germline assignment: CDR1 LGHNA and CDR2 YSLEER. This sample was also put to use in a study of yellow fever vaccine responses in identical twins. That investigation notes: On the reported evidence, twins' vaccine T cell responses seemed partly convergent and partly personalized.

The TCR sequence derives from a woman aged 18-35 years in good health. Sequenced sample: PBMCs. V gene TRBV4-3 combines with J gene TRBJ2-3; D gene ambiguous. The CDR3 reads CASSQVEQSDTQYF. In DNA, the CDR3 is TGCGCCAGCAGCCAAGTTGAGCAGAGTGATACGCAGTATTTT.